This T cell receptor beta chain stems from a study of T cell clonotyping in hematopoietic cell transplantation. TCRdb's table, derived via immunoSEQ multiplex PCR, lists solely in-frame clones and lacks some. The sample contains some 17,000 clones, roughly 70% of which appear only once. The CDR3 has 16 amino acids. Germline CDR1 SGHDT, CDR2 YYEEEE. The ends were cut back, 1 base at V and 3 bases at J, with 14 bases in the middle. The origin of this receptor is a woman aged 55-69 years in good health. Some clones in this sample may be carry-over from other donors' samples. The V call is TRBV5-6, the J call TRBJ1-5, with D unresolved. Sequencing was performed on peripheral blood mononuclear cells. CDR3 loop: CASSLSAYRLNQPQHF. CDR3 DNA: TGTGCCAGCAGCTTGTCGGCCTACCGACTCAATCAGCCCCAGCATTTT.